This T cell receptor beta chain was captured by sequencing in a study of T cell repertoires in cytomegalovirus infection. V shed 2 bases and J shed 12 bases, with 13 bases lying between them. Per the germline V gene, CDR1 is SGHVS and CDR2 is FNYEAQ. This CDR3 has 12 amino acids. Via MiXCR, TCRdb re-called the reads, giving one row per CDR3 protein. Of hundreds of thousands of distinct CDR3 sequences listed, approximately 24% are singletons. Sequences were obtained from CD8+ T cells from PBMCs. This sequence joins TRBV7-6 and TRBJ1-2; TRBD1 is a possible D gene (5 bases). The origin of this receptor is a human donor in good health (CMV status not recorded). Some clones in this sample may be carry-over from other donors' samples. This CDR3 reads CASSLPGNGHTF. CDR3 nucleotides: TGTGCCAGCAGCTTACCAGGGAACGGCCACACCTTC.